This entry describes one T cell receptor (beta chain). Antigen: not known. Germline is not matched at one junction end, which may reflect a read error. The record originates from a study of blood T cells in healthy people across ages. Primed by a sample-barcoded 5' primer and a J-beta primer mix, a second PCR proceeded for about 7 to 11 cycles. TCRdb reprocessed the 5' RACE reads with MiXCR, giving one entry per CDR3 protein. The sample contains roughly 900,000 distinct CDR3 sequences, approximately 49% of which appear only once. Germline V gene data show CDR1 as DFQATT and CDR2 as SNEGSKA (reference sequence). CDR3 length equals 16 residues. The study, taken as a whole, reports: Shifts in expanded clonotypes may have been confounded by donor CMV status, which was unknown.

The sequence came from a man aged 30-40 years in good health. Sequencing was done on a sample of blood. The chain combines TRBV20-1 with TRBJ2-5; 7 nucleotides match TRBD2. The J call is in doubt because the DNA end fits TRBJ2-7 better. For the CDR3, the DNA is TGCAGTCCTAGACGGCCGGGAGCGGGAAGAACCTACGAGCAGTACTTC. Amino acid sequence: CSPRRPGAGRTYEQYF.